The 20 T cell receptor beta chains given below trace back to one sample, sequenced in a study of blood T cell repertoires in COVID-19. Method: immunoSEQ multiplex PCR; TCRdb's copy keeps in-frame clones and lacks some. Of tens of thousands of clones in the sample, about 76% were seen once. Material: peripheral blood. Receptors originate from a human donor in a cohort sampled during active COVID-19.

The chain employs TRBV20-1 and TRBJ2-1; maybe TRBD2 (6 bases). CDR1 DFQATT and CDR2 SNEGSKA come from the germline V gene (reference sequence). This CDR3 spans 15 amino acids. V shed 3 bases and J shed 5 bases, with 17 bases lying between them. CDR3 amino acids: CSASRRERADNEQFF. The CDR3 DNA reads as TGCAGTGCTAGTAGACGGGAGCGGGCCGACAATGAGCAGTTCTTC.

This clone was detected only once. The J gene is TRBJ2-1, the V gene TRBV28; D might be TRBD2 (6 bases). The CDR3 length is 16 residues. Germline loops: CDR1 MDHEN, CDR2 SYDVKM. V was clipped by 3 bases and J by 0 bases, with 12 bases between them. The CDR3 nucleotides are TGTGCCAGCAGTTTTAGTAGCGGCGGCTCCTACAATGAGCAGTTCTTC. Encoded protein: CASSFSSGGSYNEQFF.

The chain links TRBV5-1 to TRBJ2-6, with D perhaps matching TRBD1 (6 bases). The CDR3 totals 17 residues. The V and J ends lost 4 bases and 4 bases respectively, with 18 bases between them. CDR1 and CDR2 from the germline V gene are SGHRS and YFSETQ. The CDR3 loop reads CASSPLRGNRGANVLTF. CDR3 DNA sequence: TGCGCCAGCAGCCCACTGAGGGGGAATCGAGGGGCCAACGTCCTGACTTTC.

This clone has only one observation. The rearrangement links TRBV6-5 to TRBJ2-5; 7 nucleotides align to TRBD1. CDR1 and CDR2 from the germline V gene are MNHEY and SVGAGI. V was pared by 7 bases and J by 5 bases, with 13 bases of the junction left unmatched. The CDR3 spans 15 residues. The CDR3: CASITRDRSWETQYF. The CDR3 bases are TGTGCCAGCATCACCCGGGACAGAAGTTGGGAGACCCAGTACTTC.

V usage is TRBV3-1 (or the pseudogene TRBV3-2) and J usage is TRBJ2-1; TRBD1 matches 8 bases. CDR1 and CDR2 from the germline V gene are LGHDT and YNNKEL (reference sequence). The CDR3 length is 15 residues. V lost 0 bases, J lost 9 bases, and 7 bases stayed unmatched. This CDR3 is CASSQEFRGQGEQFF. CDR3 coding DNA: TGTGCCAGCAGCCAAGAATTCAGGGGGCAGGGTGAGCAGTTCTTC.

The genes are TRBV28 and TRBJ1-2; D possibly corresponds to TRBD1 (6 bases). From germline, CDR1 is MDHEN and CDR2 SYDVKM. CDR3 length equals 15 residues. Deletions cut 4 bases from V and 5 bases from J, with 17 bases between. CDR3 DNA: TGTGCCAGCAGTTCATCCCCGGGGGGCGAATATGGCTACACCTTC. It encodes CASSSSPGGEYGYTF.

This clone was counted only a few times. This rearrangement joins TRBV7-9 to TRBJ2-2, with D tentatively TRBD1 (7 bases). The V end was cut by 4 bases, the J end by 6 bases, with 21 bases between. This CDR3 region has 17 residues. Germline assignment: CDR1 SEHNR and CDR2 FQNEAQ (reference sequence). The CDR3 DNA reads TGTGCCAGCAGCTCCCGTACGGAGGGACAGACCCCCGGGGAGCTGTTTTTT. This gives the protein CASSSRTEGQTPGELFF.

This clone was detected a few times. V usage is TRBV4-3 and J usage is TRBJ2-4; 10 nucleotides align to TRBD2. The CDR3 is 16 residues long. V dropped 3 bases and J dropped 6; count of bases not matched to a gene: 8. The germline gives CDR1 LGHNA, CDR2 YSLEER. CDR3 sequence: CASSHGVASGRNIQYF. In DNA, the CDR3 is TGCGCCAGCAGCCATGGAGTGGCTAGCGGGAGAAACATTCAGTACTTC.

This clone appeared a single time. The chain joins TRBV7-9 to TRBJ2-1, with 11 bases lining up with TRBD2. The CDR3 is made up of 16 amino acids. Germline CDR1 SEHNR, CDR2 FQNEAQ (reference sequence). The junction had 10 bases not matched to a gene; V was cut back by 5 bases and J by 7 bases. The CDR3 bases are TGTGCCAGCAGCCCCCACGAGACTAGCGGGAAAAATGAGCAGTTCTTC. It specifies CASSPHETSGKNEQFF.

The chain combines TRBV4-1 with TRBJ2-5, with TRBD1 matching 8 bases. Per germline, CDR1 MGHRA and CDR2 YSYEKL. Unmatched junction bases numbered 14, after V lost 0 bases and J lost 5 bases. CDR3 length: 18 residues. The CDR3 DNA follows: TGCGCCAGCAGCCAAGAGTGGCAGGGGGCACCCACAATGGAGACCCAGTACTTC. Protein sequence: CASSQEWQGAPTMETQYF.

The genes are TRBV29-1 and TRBJ1-5; 7 bases are a match to TRBD1. The J segment lost 5 bases and the V segment lost 4 bases, leaving 5 bases of the junction unmatched. The CDR3 is 13 amino acids. CDR1 is SQVTM, CDR2 ANQGSEA, per germline. CDR3 coding DNA: TGCAGCGTTGCCCGGGACAGAGATCAGCCCCAGCATTTT. As protein: CSVARDRDQPQHF.

The V call is TRBV3-1 (or the pseudogene TRBV3-2), the J call TRBJ2-5, with 10 bases matching TRBD1. The length of the CDR3 is 15 residues. Germline values: CDR1 LGHDT, CDR2 YNNKEL (reference sequence). Trimming at V came to 1 base and at J to 9 bases, leaving 8 bases not matched to a gene. CDR3 protein: CASSQVGTGETAQYF. In DNA, the CDR3 is TGTGCCAGCAGCCAAGTGGGGACAGGGGAGACGGCCCAGTACTTC.

This clone was detected once. V is TRBV5-8 and J is TRBJ2-7; TRBD1 agrees at 11 bases. This CDR3 has 15 residues. The V and J ends lost 2 bases and 4 bases, in that order; junction bases with no gene match: 5. Germline CDR1 and CDR2: SGHTS and YDEGEE. The chain's CDR3 is CASSLPGDRGYEQYF. In DNA, the CDR3 is TGTGCCAGCAGCTTACCGGGGGACAGGGGGTACGAGCAGTACTTC.

The rearrangement joins TRBV7-6 to TRBJ2-3; D gene ambiguous. This CDR3 contains 13 residues. CDR1 is SGHVS and CDR2 is FNYEAQ in the germline V gene. Trimming left V 1 base short and J 3 bases short, with 5 bases between. CDR3 bases: TGTGCCAGCAGCTTAGGTACTACAGATACGCAGTATTTT. It is translated as CASSLGTTDTQYF.

The chain combines TRBV4-1 with TRBJ2-3; D not resolved. From germline, CDR1 is MGHRA and CDR2 YSYEKL. The CDR3 is 13 residues long. Trimming took 0 bases from V and 5 from J, leaving 6 bases between them. Written as DNA, the CDR3 is TGCGCCAGCAGCCAAGAGAGAGAAGATACGCAGTATTTT. Translated: CASSQEREDTQYF.

The chain has TRBV5-6 and TRBJ1-4; D remains unclear. The germline gives CDR1 SGHDT, CDR2 YYEEEE. V was clipped by 0 bases and J by 2 bases, with 11 bases between them. The CDR3 sequence is 16 residues long. CDR3 in amino acids: CASSLGAQATNEKLFF. In nucleotides, the CDR3 is TGTGCCAGCAGCTTGGGGGCCCAAGCCACTAATGAAAAACTGTTTTTT. Complete variable domain (other parts from reference TRBV5-6 and TRBJ1-4): DAGVTQSPTHLIKTRGQQVTLRCSPKSGHDTVSWYQQALGQGPQFIFQYYEEEERQRGNFPDRFSGHQFPNYSSELNVNALLLGDSALYLCASSLGAQATNEKLFFGSGTQLSVL.

CDR3 in DNA: TGTGCCAGCAGCGTTAGACTAGCGGGCATCTCCTACAATGAGCAGTTCTTC. Translated: CASSVRLAGISYNEQFF. The V call is TRBV28, the J call TRBJ2-1, with 10 bases aligning to TRBD2. The germline CDR1 and CDR2 sequences are MDHEN and SYDVKM. V trimming: 6 bases; J trimming: 0 bases; junction bases outside the gene matches: 8. CDR3 length: 17 amino acids.

The CDR3 spells CASSLAGRPSAGNTIYF. CDR3 nucleotide sequence: TGTGCCAGCAGCTTAGCGGGCAGGCCTTCCGCTGGAAACACCATATATTTT. The chain joins TRBV7-8 to TRBJ1-3; D is undetermined. This CDR3 is 17 amino acids long. In germline, CDR1 is SGHVS, CDR2 FQNEAQ. V was shortened by 0 bases and J by 2 bases, with 14 bases between the two germline ends.

The chain couples TRBV15 to TRBJ2-3; TRBD2 might be the D (6 bases). V lost 5 bases and J 2 bases, leaving 14 bases between the germline ends. CDR1 is LNHNV and CDR2 is YYDKDF in the germline V gene (reference sequence). The CDR3 length is 15 residues. The CDR3 nucleotides are TGTGCCACCAGCGGGATAGCGGAGGTCACAGATACGCAGTATTTT. Translating it yields CATSGIAEVTDTQYF.

The J gene is TRBJ1-2, the V gene TRBV19, with D tentatively TRBD1 (5 bases). CDR3 length: 14 amino acids. CDR1 LNHDA and CDR2 SQIVND come from the germline V gene (reference sequence). V gave up 1 base and J gave up 7 bases, with 13 bases separating them. Here the CDR3 reads CASSIGGRMVGYTF. The CDR3 region has the DNA TGTGCCAGTAGTATAGGGGGCAGAATGGTTGGCTACACCTTC.